The 25 T cell receptor beta chains presented below share a single source sample, sequenced in a study of response to subunit inactivated influenza vaccine. TCRdb re-called the RT-PCR reads through MiXCR, storing one row per CDR3 protein. Here the sample spans 650,000 to 800,000 distinct CDR3 sequences, around 13% being singletons. The material sequenced was PBMCs from blood, taken roughly 2 weeks before vaccination. These receptors came from a man aged 50-59 years who received an inactivated influenza vaccine.

There are a few counts of this clonotype. This CDR3 is CASSLASGGDTGELFF. The CDR3 coding sequence is TGCGCCAGCAGCTTGGCAAGCGGGGGGGACACCGGGGAGCTGTTTTTT. The V and J genes are TRBV5-1 and TRBJ2-2; 10 nucleotides match TRBD2. The CDR3 consists of 16 residues. The germline gives CDR1 SGHRS, CDR2 YFSETQ. V shed 0 bases and J 3 bases; nucleotides not matched to a gene: 2.

V usage is TRBV7-2 and J usage is TRBJ1-2; 7 bases fit TRBD1. V was clipped by 5 bases and J by 8 bases; unmatched bases: 5. The CDR3 runs to 12 residues. Germline loops: CDR1 SGHTA, CDR2 FQGNSA. The CDR3 loop is CASSPQGQGYTF. CDR3 sequence (DNA): TGTGCCAGCAGCCCACAGGGGCAAGGCTACACCTTC.

The V call is TRBV6-2 or TRBV6-3, the J call TRBJ2-7; the D gene could be TRBD1 or TRBD2 (5 bases each). The CDR3 length is 16 residues. Trimming took 7 bases from V and 1 from J, leaving 20 bases between them. Germline V lookup: CDR1 MNHEY, CDR2 SVGEGT. The CDR3 loop is CASTSPGRARSYEQYF. CDR3 coding DNA: TGTGCCAGCACCTCACCAGGGCGGGCCCGATCCTACGAGCAGTACTTC.

The genes are TRBV7-9 and TRBJ2-7, with D perhaps TRBD1 (7 bases). Germline-derived CDR1 and CDR2 are SEHNR and FQNEAQ (reference sequence). The CDR3 consists of 14 residues. Trimming took off 3 bases at V and 2 bases at J, with 11 bases between the two ends. CDR3 sequence: CASSFTGEAYEQYF. CDR3 sequence (DNA): TGTGCCAGCAGCTTTACAGGGGAGGCCTACGAGCAGTACTTC. Full variable domain (outside the CDR3, taken from reference TRBV7-9 and TRBJ2-7): DTGVSQNPRHKITKRGQNVTFRCDPISEHNRLYWYRQTLGQGPEFLTYFQNEAQLEKSRLLSDRFSAERPKGSFSTLEIQRTEQGDSAMYLCASSFTGEAYEQYFGPGTRLTVT.

The genes are TRBV20-1 and TRBJ2-7; D is uncertain. This CDR3 comprises 12 residues. The germline V and J ends were trimmed by 3 bases and 5 bases, with 11 bases remaining between them. The germline gives CDR1 DFQATT, CDR2 SNEGSKA (reference sequence). The CDR3 DNA sequence: TGCAGTGCTAGGAGTACGTTGGACGAGCAGTACTTC. Residues: CSARSTLDEQYF.

This chain uses TRBV5-5 with TRBJ2-2, with D perhaps assigned TRBD1 or TRBD2 (5 bases each). The CDR3 is made up of 16 amino acids. The V gene lost 1 base and the J gene lost 4 bases, with 14 bases spanning the gap. The V gene's germline CDR1 is SGHKS and CDR2 YYEKEE (reference sequence). The CDR3 DNA follows: TGTGCCAGCAGCTTGAGGAGGTGGCAGGGCACCGGGGAGCTGTTTTTT. This translates into CASSLRRWQGTGELFF.

The rearrangement joins TRBV4-2 to TRBJ1-1, with TRBD1 identical over 7 bases. Losses at the gene ends were 0 bases for V and 1 base for J; bases not matched to a gene: 14. Germline V gene lookup returns CDR1 LGHNA and CDR2 YNFKEQ. The CDR3 sequence is 19 residues long. CDR3 protein: CASSQEFFLGNRGNTEAFF. In nucleotides, the CDR3 is TGTGCCAGCAGCCAAGAGTTTTTTTTAGGGAACAGGGGGAACACTGAAGCTTTCTTT.

This clonotype was counted between two and nine times. The chain joins TRBV2 to TRBJ2-3, with D possibly being TRBD2 (5 bases). CDR3 size: 13 residues. V lost 7 bases, J lost 5 bases, and 13 bases lay in between. Germline V gene sequence: CDR1 SNHLY, CDR2 FYNNEI. The CDR3 DNA reads as TGTGCCAGCACCAAAGCGGATTTAGATACGCAGTATTTT. Its translation: CASTKADLDTQYF.

The chain carries TRBV12-3 or TRBV12-4 and TRBJ2-1, with D possibly being TRBD1 (6 bases). Trimming stripped 6 bases from V and 2 bases from J, with 8 bases between. This CDR3 has 13 residues. Here the CDR3 reads CASSKGAYNEQFF. The CDR3 DNA is TGTGCCAGCAGCAAGGGGGCCTACAATGAGCAGTTCTTC.

This chain uses TRBV28 with TRBJ2-1; possibly TRBD2 for D (6 bases). Trimming shortened V by 3 bases and J by 7 bases, and 13 bases separated the two germline ends. The germline V gene has CDR1 MDHEN and CDR2 SYDVKM. The CDR3 is 14 amino acids. CDR3 nucleotide sequence: TGTGCCAGCAGTTTGTTCCCTGGGGGGAATGAGCAGTTCTTC. Encoded protein: CASSLFPGGNEQFF.

This clonotype was picked up a small number of times. This sequence joins TRBV4-1 and TRBJ2-6, with D perhaps assigned TRBD1 or TRBD2 (5 bases each). The V and J ends lost 1 base and 1 base respectively, with 8 bases between them. Germline CDR1 and CDR2: MGHRA and YSYEKL. The CDR3 is 16 residues long. CDR3 bases: TGCGCCAGCAGCCAAGGGGGGTCTTCTGGGGCCAACGTCCTGACTTTC. It translates to CASSQGGSSGANVLTF.

The count of this clonotype is one. This chain connects TRBV6-1 to TRBJ2-2, with no clear D. Trimming cost V 2 bases and J 5 bases, with 6 bases left between them. The CDR3 is made up of 13 amino acids. CDR1 is MNHNS, CDR2 SASEGT, per germline. CDR3 sequence: CASSELWTGELFF. Here the CDR3 DNA reads TGTGCCAGCAGTGAACTCTGGACCGGGGAGCTGTTTTTT.

This clonotype turned up a few times. V gene TRBV30 combines with J gene TRBJ2-5; 7 nucleotides agree with TRBD1. The germline CDR1 and CDR2 sequences are GTSNPN and SVGIG (reference sequence). The V gene end was trimmed by 1 base and the J gene end by 5 bases; junction bases not matched to a gene: 4. CDR3 length: 13 residues. This CDR3 is CAWSAGQSETQYF. Here the CDR3 DNA reads TGTGCCTGGAGTGCGGGACAGTCGGAGACCCAGTACTTC.

The chain links TRBV28 to TRBJ2-4; a weak D match, TRBD2 (5 bases). Trimming removed 3 bases from V and 1 base from J, with 10 bases in between. The CDR3 contains 15 residues. Per germline, CDR1 MDHEN and CDR2 SYDVKM. The chain's CDR3 is CASSFVSGAKNIQYF. CDR3 in DNA: TGTGCCAGCAGTTTTGTGTCGGGGGCCAAAAACATTCAGTACTTC.

In this sample, this clonotype turned up a few times. The chain uses TRBV24-1 and TRBJ1-2, with D unresolved. The CDR3 contains 11 residues. CDR1 KGHDR and CDR2 SFDVKD come from the germline V gene. With 5 bases removed from V and 6 bases from J, the gap between germline ends came to 6 bases. The CDR3 region has the DNA TGTGCCACCAGTGGAGGGAATGGCTACACCTTC. It is translated as CATSGGNGYTF.

The rearrangement uses TRBV7-8 and TRBJ2-7; perhaps TRBD1 as D (6 bases). Germline-derived CDR1 and CDR2 are SGHVS and FQNEAQ. Trimming shortened V by 4 bases and J by 3 bases, and 13 bases separated the two germline ends. This CDR3 contains 14 residues. The CDR3 spells CASSSFDRIYEQYF. CDR3 in DNA: TGTGCCAGCAGCTCCTTCGACAGGATCTACGAGCAGTACTTC.

This clonotype came up a few times. J is TRBJ1-1 and V is TRBV28, with a weak D call TRBD1 (5 bases). V lost 5 bases, J lost 4 bases, and 14 bases lay in between. The CDR3 is 14 amino acids. Germline V gives CDR1 MDHEN, CDR2 SYDVKM. In nucleotides, the CDR3 is TGTGCCAGCAGTCCCCCCGGGGCAAGCACTGAAGCTTTCTTT. Translated, it gives CASSPPGASTEAFF.

The chain employs TRBV11-2 and TRBJ2-3; TRBD1 might be the D (6 bases). Trimming shortened V by 4 bases and J by 0 bases, and 11 bases separated the two germline ends. This CDR3 comprises 15 residues. CDR1 is SGHAT, CDR2 FQNNGV, per germline. The CDR3 nucleotides read TGTGCCAGCAGCTCCAGGGGTCCTAGCACAGATACGCAGTATTTT. Residues: CASSSRGPSTDTQYF.

The gene calls are TRBV27 and TRBJ2-5, with D perhaps TRBD1 (6 bases). This CDR3 contains 16 residues. CDR1 MNHEY and CDR2 SMNVEV come from the germline V gene (reference sequence). Deletions cut 4 bases from V and 4 bases from J, with 19 bases between. The CDR3 sequence: CASSSLQGKRGETQYF. CDR3 sequence (DNA): TGTGCCAGCAGTTCCCTTCAGGGGAAGCGAGGAGAGACCCAGTACTTC.

The chain employs TRBV25-1 and TRBJ1-2, with D uncertain. This CDR3 is built from 12 residues. Germline values: CDR1 MGHDK, CDR2 SYGVNS. V lost 3 bases to trimming and J lost 4 bases, with 6 bases between them. The CDR3 DNA sequence: TGTGCCAGCAGTGATCACACCTATGGCTACACCTTC. Translation gives CASSDHTYGYTF.

In this sample, this clonotype turned up a few times. J is TRBJ1-1 and V is TRBV11-2; D remains ambiguous. This CDR3 is 13 amino acids long. V lost 4 bases and J lost 1, with 7 bases in between. The germline CDR1 and CDR2 sequences are SGHAT and FQNNGV. CDR3 sequence: CASSYPGNTEAFF. The CDR3 DNA sequence: TGTGCCAGCAGCTACCCGGGGAACACTGAAGCTTTCTTT.

There are many counts of this clonotype. V is TRBV4-2 and J is TRBJ2-1; 11 nucleotides match TRBD2. The CDR3 length is 15 residues. Germline CDR1 and CDR2: LGHNA and YNFKEQ. The ends lost 4 bases at V and 4 bases at J; junction bases unmatched: 3. This chain's CDR3 is CASSRTSGFYNEQFF. The DNA of the CDR3 is TGTGCCAGCAGCCGGACTAGCGGGTTTTACAATGAGCAGTTCTTC.

This clonotype has only a few counts. The rearrangement uses TRBV5-1 and TRBJ2-7, with 10 bases fitting TRBD1. Losses at the gene ends were 4 bases for V and 4 bases for J; bases not matched to a gene: 5. The CDR3 is made up of 14 amino acids. Germline V gene data show CDR1 as SGHRS and CDR2 as YFSETQ. CDR3 sequence (DNA): TGCGCCAGCAGCGGCCGACAGGGGGCTTACGAGCAGTACTTC. This gives the protein CASSGRQGAYEQYF.

CDR3 residues: CASRKQGAYLPLHF. The CDR3 DNA reads TGTGCCAGCCGCAAACAGGGGGCTTATTTGCCCCTCCACTTT. This chain connects TRBV27 to TRBJ1-6; 9 bases are shared with TRBD1. V shed 8 bases and J 13 bases; nucleotides not matched to a gene: 12. Germline CDR1 and CDR2: MNHEY and SMNVEV (reference sequence). The CDR3 is 14 amino acids.

J is TRBJ1-1 and V is TRBV20-1; D is unresolved. The V gene lost 1 base and the J gene lost 0 bases, with 15 bases spanning the gap. The CDR3 length is 16 residues. In germline, CDR1 is DFQATT, CDR2 SNEGSKA (reference sequence). The CDR3 nucleotides are TGCAGTGCTAGAGTCCACCGGGTAGTTTTGAACACTGAAGCTTTCTTT. This encodes CSARVHRVVLNTEAFF.